One and the same sample provided the 26 T cell receptor beta chains below, sequenced in a study of T cells after yellow fever vaccination (dated by TCRdb to between 2019 and 2020). Preparation of the library involved 5' RACE. Sequencing used an Illumina HiSeq 2500. The public reads were quality trimmed at Q25 with fastp and then assembled into clones with MiXCR by TCRdb, keeping productive beta chains. Each entry merges the rows of one CDR3 protein and shows their most common DNA and genes. The sample table holds some 550,000 distinct CDR3 sequences, of which less than 20% were seen once. The leading ten clones occupy roughly an eighth of the sample. Per the publication, the treatment or condition label means: live attenuated yellow fever vaccine strain. This specimen consisted of PBMCs, obtained 15 days after the yellow fever booster vaccination. Receptors originate from a man aged 25 to 45 who received the YFV17D yellow fever vaccine.

The V and J genes are TRBV10-2 and TRBJ2-7, with TRBD1 matching 7 bases. V lost 2 bases to trimming and J lost 0 bases; unmatched junction nucleotides: 7. This CDR3 comprises 16 residues. Germline CDR1 reads WSHSY; CDR2 reads SAAADI. The CDR3 nucleotides are TGCGCCAGCAGTGAGACAGGGACAGCCAGCTCCTACGAGCAGTACTTC. This gives the protein CASSETGTASSYEQYF.

The sample holds a few counts of this clonotype. The rearrangement uses TRBV5-1 and TRBJ2-5, with D hard to call. Germline lookup yields CDR1 SGHRS and CDR2 YFSETQ. This CDR3 is built from 15 residues. Trimming removed 1 base at V and 5 bases at J, with 15 bases between. CDR3 amino acids: CASSLRASPGETQYF. The CDR3 DNA reads TGCGCCAGCAGCTTGCGGGCGTCCCCCGGGGAGACCCAGTACTTC.

This clonotype was seen repeatedly, ten times or more. The rearrangement joins TRBV12-3 or TRBV12-4 to TRBJ2-1; D call uncertain. The CDR3 contains 13 residues. V lost 1 base to trimming and J lost 6 bases, with 7 bases between them. The CDR3 region is CASSLVLSNEQFF. The CDR3, as DNA: TGTGCCAGCAGTTTAGTACTAAGCAATGAGCAGTTCTTC.

The chain recombines TRBV5-4 with TRBJ2-1, with 8 nucleotides matching TRBD1. Germline-derived CDR1 and CDR2 are SGHNT and YYREEE (reference sequence). Trimming removed 4 bases from V and 9 bases from J; junction bases left unmatched: 9. The CDR3 has 14 residues. DNA for the CDR3: TGTGCCAGCAGCGCTTGGAGGACAGGGCTTGAGCAGTTCTTC. It is translated as CASSAWRTGLEQFF.

This clonotype has just a few counts. The chain is built from TRBV20-1 and TRBJ2-6; D remains unclear. This CDR3 has 13 residues. Trimming stripped 6 bases from V and 2 bases from J, with 8 bases between. Germline V CDR1 and CDR2: DFQATT, SNEGSKA (reference sequence). The CDR3 nucleotides read TGCAGTGCGTTTCAGGCTGGGGCCAACGTCCTGACTTTC. Its translation is CSAFQAGANVLTF.

This chain links TRBV12-3 or TRBV12-4 with TRBJ2-7; 10 bases are shared with TRBD1. Trimming cost V 5 bases and J 5 bases; bases outside gene matches: 9. CDR3 size: 15 residues. The CDR3 region has the DNA TGTGCCAGCAGTCACCGGGGACAGGGGAGCAACGAGCAGTACTTC. Its translation: CASSHRGQGSNEQYF.

This rearrangement joins TRBV10-3 to TRBJ1-1, with D hard to call. This CDR3 is built from 12 residues. Germline CDR1 is ENHRY and CDR2 is SYGVKD. The V gene lost 11 bases and the J gene lost 1 base, with 11 bases spanning the gap. DNA for the CDR3: TGTGCCGTACAGAATACGAACACTGAAGCTTTCTTT. This translates into CAVQNTNTEAFF.

The J gene is TRBJ2-1, the V gene TRBV24-1; D possibly corresponds to TRBD1 (6 bases). Germline assignment: CDR1 KGHDR and CDR2 SFDVKD. There are 14 residues in the CDR3. Deletions cut 1 base from V and 6 bases from J, with 9 bases between. This chain's CDR3 is CATSDFQGFNEQFF. DNA of the CDR3: TGTGCCACCAGTGATTTCCAGGGGTTCAATGAGCAGTTCTTC.

This clonotype was found a few times. The chain couples TRBV7-2 to TRBJ1-5; D uncertain. Germline CDR1 is SGHTA and CDR2 is FQGNSA. Trimming left V 2 bases short and J 3 bases short, with 11 bases between. This CDR3 has 15 amino acids. This chain's CDR3 is CASSLRAQNNQPQHF. CDR3 bases: TGTGCCAGCAGCTTAAGGGCACAGAACAATCAGCCCCAGCATTTT.

This clonotype was counted only a few times. The chain employs TRBV7-9 and TRBJ2-4; D could derive from TRBD1 or TRBD2 (6 bases each). The CDR3 length is 17 residues. Trimming cost V 5 bases and J 1 base, with 18 bases left between them. Germline V gene sequence: CDR1 SEHNR, CDR2 FQNEAQ (reference sequence). The CDR3 loop is CASSDRGPLPAKNIQYF. CDR3 DNA sequence: TGTGCCAGCAGCGACCGGGGGCCCTTGCCGGCCAAAAACATTCAGTACTTC.

CDR3 DNA sequence: TGCAGCGTTGAGTCCAACAATCCCTACGAGCAGTACTTC. Translation: CSVESNNPYEQYF. The chain uses TRBV29-1 and TRBJ2-7; no firm D call. The germline V and J ends were trimmed by 3 bases and 2 bases, with 11 bases remaining between them. The CDR3 covers 13 residues. Germline V gene lookup returns CDR1 SQVTM and CDR2 ANQGSEA.

In its sample, this clonotype was seen a few times. The chain's CDR3 is CSAIPLLGGDTQYF. DNA of the CDR3: TGCAGTGCCATTCCGTTACTAGGGGGGGATACGCAGTATTTT. This chain uses TRBV20-1 with TRBJ2-3; the D call may be TRBD1 or TRBD2 (6 bases each). The CDR3 covers 14 residues. Germline V gene data show CDR1 as DFQATT and CDR2 as SNEGSKA (reference sequence). Trimming removed 6 bases at V and 6 bases at J, with 19 bases between.

This clonotype showed up just once. V is TRBV10-3 and J is TRBJ1-2; D is ambiguous. Trimming cost V 2 bases and J 7 bases, with 14 bases left between them. Looked up from germline, CDR1 is ENHRY and CDR2 is SYGVKD. This CDR3 region has 14 residues. The CDR3 coding sequence is TGTGCCATCAGTGAGAAAGGCTCTACGGGTGGCTACACCTTC. Amino acids: CAISEKGSTGGYTF.

The CDR3 DNA reads as TGTGCCAGCACCAAGAGGACTAGCGGGAGGTTACGGGATGAGCAGTTCTTC. Residues: CASTKRTSGRLRDEQFF. The J gene is TRBJ2-1, the V gene TRBV7-9, with TRBD2 matching 14 bases. Germline V gives CDR1 SEHNR, CDR2 FQNEAQ (reference sequence). The CDR3 length is 17 residues. The trim removed 7 bases at V and 8 bases at J, leaving 13 bases unmatched.

DNA for the CDR3: TGTGCCAGCAGTCGGCGGGAGGGCGTCAATGAGCAGTTCTTC. Translation: CASSRREGVNEQFF. The chain has TRBV28 and TRBJ2-1; TRBD2 agrees at 9 bases. The CDR3 loop spans 14 amino acids. The germline V gene has CDR1 MDHEN and CDR2 SYDVKM. The J segment lost 6 bases and the V segment lost 5 bases, leaving 5 bases of the junction unmatched.

This clonotype occurred a few times. The rearrangement links TRBV4-2 to TRBJ2-3; unclear D gene. The germline CDR1 and CDR2 sequences are LGHNA and YNFKEQ. Trimming removed 1 base from V and 4 bases from J, with 9 bases in between. CDR3 length equals 14 residues. The DNA of the CDR3 is TGTGCCAGCAGCCAAGGGGATAGACCAGATACGCAGTATTTT. Amino acids: CASSQGDRPDTQYF.

CDR3 sequence: CASSSSNEQYF. The CDR3 coding sequence is TGCGCCAGCAGCTCCTCGAACGAGCAGTACTTC. This chain links TRBV5-1 with TRBJ2-7; D is undetermined. Deletions cut 3 bases from V and 5 bases from J, with 6 bases between. CDR1 and CDR2 from the germline V gene are SGHRS and YFSETQ. CDR3 size: 11 residues.

V is TRBV7-6 and J is TRBJ2-1; D possibly corresponds to TRBD2 (5 bases). CDR1 and CDR2 (germline): SGHVS, FNYEAQ. The CDR3 contains 19 residues. Trimming pared 2 bases from V and 0 bases from J, leaving 20 bases between. This chain's CDR3 is CASSLLRGLPQSSYNEQFF. For the CDR3, the DNA is TGTGCCAGCAGCTTATTACGCGGGCTACCCCAGAGCTCCTACAATGAGCAGTTCTTC.

This clonotype was seen only a few times. This chain uses TRBV6-6 with TRBJ2-7; the D is unclear. The CDR3 is 12 amino acids. CDR1 MNHNY and CDR2 SVGAGI come from the germline V gene (reference sequence). Trimming cost V 6 bases and J 6 bases, with 12 bases left between them. Here the CDR3 reads CASRTSPFEQYF. CDR3 DNA sequence: TGTGCCAGCAGAACCTCTCCTTTCGAGCAGTACTTC.

V usage is TRBV2 and J usage is TRBJ2-1; unclear D gene. Trimming removed 7 bases at V and 0 bases at J, with 10 bases between. This CDR3 has 14 residues. The V gene's germline CDR1 is SNHLY and CDR2 FYNNEI. The CDR3 DNA reads TGTGCCAGCATGAGAGAAGGCTCCTACAATGAGCAGTTCTTC. It encodes CASMREGSYNEQFF. The whole variable domain, remainder taken from reference TRBV2 and TRBJ2-1, is EPEVTQTPSHQVTQMGQEVILRCVPISNHLYFYWYRQILGQKVEFLVSFYNNEISEKSEIFDDQFSVERPDGSNFTLKIRSTKLEDSAMYFCASMREGSYNEQFFGPGTRLTVL.

A few counts support this clonotype. This chain connects TRBV28 to TRBJ2-2; 11 bases are a match to TRBD2. The CDR3 runs 15 residues. Germline V lookup: CDR1 MDHEN, CDR2 SYDVKM. The V and J ends lost 3 bases and 6 bases, in that order; junction bases with no gene match: 3. The CDR3 here is CASSFRLAGSGELFF. As DNA, the CDR3 is TGTGCCAGCAGTTTCCGACTAGCGGGATCCGGGGAGCTGTTTTTT.

Written as DNA, the CDR3 is TGTGCCAGCAGCCGCAAAAGAGACTACGAAAACATTCAGTACTTC. Its protein is CASSRKRDYENIQYF. This chain connects TRBV5-4 to TRBJ2-4, with a weak D call TRBD2 (5 bases). In germline, CDR1 is SGHNT, CDR2 YYREEE (reference sequence). The CDR3 runs 15 residues. V dropped 4 bases and J dropped 5 bases, with 16 bases sitting between them.

V gene TRBV4-2 combines with J gene TRBJ2-3, with 7 bases matching TRBD2. With V trimmed by 4 bases and J by 6 bases, 7 bases remained unmatched. Germline CDR1 is LGHNA and CDR2 is YNFKEQ. CDR3 length: 14 amino acids. The CDR3 protein is CASSRQRGPDTQYF. For the CDR3, the DNA is TGTGCCAGCAGCCGCCAGCGGGGCCCGGATACGCAGTATTTT.

The rearrangement joins TRBV5-4 to TRBJ2-2, with TRBD1 matching over 7 bases. The germline V gene encodes CDR1 SGHNT and CDR2 YYREEE (reference sequence). This CDR3 spans 13 amino acids. Germline trimming cut 4 bases from V and 6 bases from J; bases unmatched to any gene: 3. The DNA of the CDR3 is TGTGCCAGCAGCCCGACAGGGTCCGGGGAGCTGTTTTTT. It specifies CASSPTGSGELFF. The complete variable domain, with remaining parts taken from reference TRBV5-4 and TRBJ2-2, reads ETGVTQSPTHLIKTRGQQVTLRCSSQSGHNTVSWYQQALGQGPQFIFQYYREEENGRGNFPPRFSGLQFPNYSSELNVNALELDDSALYLCASSPTGSGELFFGEGSRLTVL.

The chain has TRBV12-3 or TRBV12-4 and TRBJ2-3; tentative D call: TRBD2 (5 bases). The CDR3 extends over 12 amino acids. The germline V and J ends were trimmed by 10 bases and 2 bases, with 10 bases remaining between them. CDR3 protein: CATTDYTDTQYF. CDR3 DNA sequence: TGTGCCACTACCGACTACACAGATACGCAGTATTTT.

The CDR3 region is CASSSLAGKEDTQYF. CDR3 nucleotide sequence: TGTGCCAGCAGCTCACTAGCGGGAAAGGAAGATACGCAGTATTTT. This chain uses TRBV7-6 with TRBJ2-3; 10 nucleotides line up with TRBD2. After removal of 4 bases from V and 5 bases from J, the junction contained 6 bases not matched to a gene. The CDR3 totals 15 residues. Germline CDR1 SGHVS, CDR2 FNYEAQ.